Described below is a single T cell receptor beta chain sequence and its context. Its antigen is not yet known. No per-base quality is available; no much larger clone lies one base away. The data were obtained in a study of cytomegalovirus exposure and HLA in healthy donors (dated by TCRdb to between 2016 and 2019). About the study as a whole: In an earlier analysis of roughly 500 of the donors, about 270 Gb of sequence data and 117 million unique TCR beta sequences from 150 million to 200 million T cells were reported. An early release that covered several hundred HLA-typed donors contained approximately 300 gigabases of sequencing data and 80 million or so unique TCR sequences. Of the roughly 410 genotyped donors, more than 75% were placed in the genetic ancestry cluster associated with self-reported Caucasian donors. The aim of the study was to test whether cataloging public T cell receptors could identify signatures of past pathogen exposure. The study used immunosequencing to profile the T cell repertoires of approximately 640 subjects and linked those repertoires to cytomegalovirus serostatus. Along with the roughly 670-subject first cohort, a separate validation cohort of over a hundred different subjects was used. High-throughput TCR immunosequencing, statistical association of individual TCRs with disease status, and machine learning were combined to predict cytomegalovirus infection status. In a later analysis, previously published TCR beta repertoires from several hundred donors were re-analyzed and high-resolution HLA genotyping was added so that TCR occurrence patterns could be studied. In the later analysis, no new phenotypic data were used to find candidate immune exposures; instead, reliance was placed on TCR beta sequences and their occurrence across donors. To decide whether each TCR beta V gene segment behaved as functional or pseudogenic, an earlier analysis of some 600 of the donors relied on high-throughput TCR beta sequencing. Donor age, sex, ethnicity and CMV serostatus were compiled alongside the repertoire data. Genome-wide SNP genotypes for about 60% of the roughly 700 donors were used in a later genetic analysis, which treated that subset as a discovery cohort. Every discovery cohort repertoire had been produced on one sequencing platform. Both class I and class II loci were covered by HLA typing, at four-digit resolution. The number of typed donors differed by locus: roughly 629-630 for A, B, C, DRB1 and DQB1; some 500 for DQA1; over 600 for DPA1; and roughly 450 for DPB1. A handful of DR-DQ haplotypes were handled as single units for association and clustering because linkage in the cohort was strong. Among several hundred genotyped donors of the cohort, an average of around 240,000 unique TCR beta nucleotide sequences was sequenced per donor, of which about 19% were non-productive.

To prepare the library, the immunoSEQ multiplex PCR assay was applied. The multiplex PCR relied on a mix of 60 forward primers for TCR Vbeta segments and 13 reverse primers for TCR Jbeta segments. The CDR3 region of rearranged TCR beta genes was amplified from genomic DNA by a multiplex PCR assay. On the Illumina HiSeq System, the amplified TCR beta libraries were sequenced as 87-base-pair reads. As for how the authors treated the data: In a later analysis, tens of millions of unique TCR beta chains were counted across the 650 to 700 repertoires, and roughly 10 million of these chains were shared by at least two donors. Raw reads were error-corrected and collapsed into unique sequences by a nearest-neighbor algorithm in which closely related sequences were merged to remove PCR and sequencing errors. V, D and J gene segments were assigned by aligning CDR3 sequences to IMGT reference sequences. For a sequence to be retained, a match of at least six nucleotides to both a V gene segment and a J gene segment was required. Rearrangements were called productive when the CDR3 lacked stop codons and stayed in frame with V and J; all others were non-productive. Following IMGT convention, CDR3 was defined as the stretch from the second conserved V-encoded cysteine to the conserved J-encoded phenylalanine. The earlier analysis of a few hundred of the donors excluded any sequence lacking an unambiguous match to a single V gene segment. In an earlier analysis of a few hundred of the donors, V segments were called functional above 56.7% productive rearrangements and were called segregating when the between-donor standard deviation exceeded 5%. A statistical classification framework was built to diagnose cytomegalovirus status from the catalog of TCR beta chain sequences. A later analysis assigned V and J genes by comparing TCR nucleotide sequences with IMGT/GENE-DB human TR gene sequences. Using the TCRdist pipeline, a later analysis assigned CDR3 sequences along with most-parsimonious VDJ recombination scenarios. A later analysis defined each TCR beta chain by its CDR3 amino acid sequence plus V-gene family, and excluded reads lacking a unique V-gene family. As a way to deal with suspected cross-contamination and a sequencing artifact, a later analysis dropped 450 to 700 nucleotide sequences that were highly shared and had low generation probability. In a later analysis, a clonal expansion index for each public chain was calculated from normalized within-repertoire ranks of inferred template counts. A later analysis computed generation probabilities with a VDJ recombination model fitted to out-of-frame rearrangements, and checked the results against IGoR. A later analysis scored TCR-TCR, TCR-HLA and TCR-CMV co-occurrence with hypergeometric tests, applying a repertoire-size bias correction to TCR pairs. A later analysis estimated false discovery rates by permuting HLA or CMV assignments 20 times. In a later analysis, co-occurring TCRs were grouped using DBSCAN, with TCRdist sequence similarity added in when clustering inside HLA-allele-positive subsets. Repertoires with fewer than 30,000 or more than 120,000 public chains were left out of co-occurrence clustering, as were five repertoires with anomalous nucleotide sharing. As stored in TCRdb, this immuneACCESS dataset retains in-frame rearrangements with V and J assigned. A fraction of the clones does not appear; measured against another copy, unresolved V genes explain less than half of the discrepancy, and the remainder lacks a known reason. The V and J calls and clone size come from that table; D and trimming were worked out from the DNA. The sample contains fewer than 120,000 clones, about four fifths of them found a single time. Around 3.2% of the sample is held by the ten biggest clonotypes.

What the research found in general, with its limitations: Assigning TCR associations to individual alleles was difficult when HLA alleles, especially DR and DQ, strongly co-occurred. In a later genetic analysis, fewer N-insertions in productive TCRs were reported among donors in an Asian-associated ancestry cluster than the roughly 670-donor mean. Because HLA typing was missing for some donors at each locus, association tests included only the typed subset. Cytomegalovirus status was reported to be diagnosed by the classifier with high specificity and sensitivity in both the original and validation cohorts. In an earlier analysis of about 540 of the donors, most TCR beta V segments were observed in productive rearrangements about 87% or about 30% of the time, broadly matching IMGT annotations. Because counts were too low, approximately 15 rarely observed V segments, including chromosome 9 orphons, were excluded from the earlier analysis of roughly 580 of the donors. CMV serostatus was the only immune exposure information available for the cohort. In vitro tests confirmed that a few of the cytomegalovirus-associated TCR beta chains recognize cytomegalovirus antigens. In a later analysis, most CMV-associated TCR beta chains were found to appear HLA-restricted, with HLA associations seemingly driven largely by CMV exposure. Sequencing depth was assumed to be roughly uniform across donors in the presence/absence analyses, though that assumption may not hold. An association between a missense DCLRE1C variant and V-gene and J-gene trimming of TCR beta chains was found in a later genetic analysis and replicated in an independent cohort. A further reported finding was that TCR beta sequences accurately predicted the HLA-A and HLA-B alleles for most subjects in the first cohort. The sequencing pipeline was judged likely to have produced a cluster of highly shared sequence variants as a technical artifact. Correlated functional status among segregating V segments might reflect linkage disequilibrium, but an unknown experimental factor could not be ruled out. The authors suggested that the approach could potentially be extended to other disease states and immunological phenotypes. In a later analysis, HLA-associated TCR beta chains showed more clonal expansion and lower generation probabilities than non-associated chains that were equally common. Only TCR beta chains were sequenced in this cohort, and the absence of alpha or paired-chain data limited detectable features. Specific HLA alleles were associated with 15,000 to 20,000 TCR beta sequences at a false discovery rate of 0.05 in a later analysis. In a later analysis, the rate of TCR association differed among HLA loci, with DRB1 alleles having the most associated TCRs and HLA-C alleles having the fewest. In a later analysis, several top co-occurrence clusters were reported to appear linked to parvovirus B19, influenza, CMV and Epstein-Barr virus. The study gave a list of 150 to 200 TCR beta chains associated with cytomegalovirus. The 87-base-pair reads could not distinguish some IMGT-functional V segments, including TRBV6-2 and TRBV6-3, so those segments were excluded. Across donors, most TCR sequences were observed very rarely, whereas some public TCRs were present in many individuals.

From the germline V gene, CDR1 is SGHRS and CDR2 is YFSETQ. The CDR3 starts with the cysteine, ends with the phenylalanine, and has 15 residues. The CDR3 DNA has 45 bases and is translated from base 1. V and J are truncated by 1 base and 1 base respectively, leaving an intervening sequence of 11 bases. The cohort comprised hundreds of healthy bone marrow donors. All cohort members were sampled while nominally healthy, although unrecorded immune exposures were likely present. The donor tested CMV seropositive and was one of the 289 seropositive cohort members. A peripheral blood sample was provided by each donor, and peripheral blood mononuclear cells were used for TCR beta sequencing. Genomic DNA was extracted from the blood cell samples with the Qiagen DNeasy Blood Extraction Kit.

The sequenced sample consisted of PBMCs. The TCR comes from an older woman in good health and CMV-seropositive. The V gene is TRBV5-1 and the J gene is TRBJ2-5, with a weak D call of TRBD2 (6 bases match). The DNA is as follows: TGCGCCAGCAGCTTGCAAATAGCGGTCCAAGAGACCCAGTACTTC. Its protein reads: CASSLQIAVQETQYF.